Each of the 32 T cell receptor beta chains below was sequenced from the same sample in a study of tumor-infiltrating lymphocytes in primary liver carcinoma. The blood RNA (from unsorted whole blood) was obtained, and germline DNA was also extracted. With around 490 ng total RNA as template and a constant-region primer, TCR beta cDNA was made. Libraries of TCR beta came from three nested multiplex PCR rounds with slightly modified ARM-PCR. Researchers ran the first two PCR rounds for 9 to 10 cycles each with TRBV1-TRBV30 forward primers and a C-beta reverse primer. One entry per CDR3 protein, called by TCRdb with MiXCR from the multiplex PCR reads. This sample has about 350,000 distinct CDR3 sequences; less than 65% occur once, and the top ten carry about 6%. Sequenced material: peripheral blood. The origin of the receptors is a man in his forties or fifties with primary liver carcinoma and hepatitis B virus infection.

Worth noting for this clonotype: The conserved closing phenylalanine or tryptophan is absent in this CDR3, likely reflecting a read error. The CDR3 sequence: CASSFNRVGQYL. DNA for the CDR3: TGTGCCAGCAGCTTTAACAGGGTAGGGCAGTACCTC. This chain connects TRBV12-3 or TRBV12-4 to TRBJ2-7, with a weak D call TRBD1 (6 bases). The length of the CDR3 is 12 residues. V lost 6 bases, J lost 9 bases, and 15 bases lay in between.

V and J are TRBV6-1 and TRBJ2-1, with TRBD2 identical over 14 bases. The CDR3 is 15 residues long. Germline values: CDR1 MNHNS, CDR2 SASEGT. With V trimmed by 4 bases and J by 7 bases, 3 bases remained unmatched. The CDR3 here is CASSAGLAGVNEQFF. Here the CDR3 DNA reads TGTGCCAGCAGTGCGGGACTAGCGGGAGTGAATGAGCAGTTCTTC.

The chain combines TRBV4-2 with TRBJ2-7; 8 bases align to TRBD2. The junction had 14 bases not matched to a gene; V was cut back by 6 bases and J by 10 bases. The CDR3 has 14 residues. Germline values: CDR1 LGHNA, CDR2 YNFKEQ. The CDR3 DNA follows: TGTGCCAGCAGTCAACTAGCGGAGGGCTACGGACAGTACTTC. This translates into CASSQLAEGYGQYF.

Worth noting for this clonotype: No conserved phenylalanine or tryptophan is present at the end of the CDR3, so a read error is the likely explanation. Because the CDR3's place on the DNA is in doubt, the DNA is left out and the CDR3 is given as listed by TCRdb. The chain couples TRBV11-3 to TRBJ2-2. CDR1 and CDR2 (germline): SGHNT, YENEEA. The CDR3 is 15 amino acids in total, end residues counted. The CDR3: CASRNGDKNTGELFY.

The V and J genes are TRBV7-9 and TRBJ2-5; D gene ambiguous. Trimming cost V 5 bases and J 5 bases, with 18 bases left between them. Per germline, CDR1 SEHNR and CDR2 FQNEAQ (reference sequence). This CDR3 has 15 residues. The CDR3 loop is CASSPIAIGLETQYF. The CDR3 bases are TGTGCCAGCAGCCCGATCGCGATAGGGCTGGAGACCCAGTACTTC. Filled out from reference TRBV7-9 and TRBJ2-5, the complete variable domain reads DTGVSQNPRHKITKRGQNVTFRCDPISEHNRLYWYRQTLGQGPEFLTYFQNEAQLEKSRLLSDRFSAERPKGSFSTLEIQRTEQGDSAMYLCASSPIAIGLETQYFGPGTRLLVL.

This clonotype was counted at least ten times. The chain links TRBV11-3 to TRBJ2-3; 8 positions match TRBD2. The CDR3 loop spans 14 amino acids. CDR1 is SGHNT, CDR2 YENEEA, per germline. With V trimmed by 5 bases and J by 0 bases, 1 base remained unmatched. In nucleotides, the CDR3 is TGTGCCAGCAGCCCTAGCGGGAGCACAGATACGCAGTATTTT. Protein sequence: CASSPSGSTDTQYF. Together with reference TRBV11-3 and TRBJ2-3, the CDR3 gives the full variable domain: EAGVVQSPRYKIIEKKQPVAFWCNPISGHNTLYWYLQNLGQGPELLIRYENEEAVDDSQLPKDRFSAERLKGVDSTLKIQPAELGDSAVYLCASSPSGSTDTQYFGPGTRLTVL.

Worth noting for this clonotype: A junction boundary mismatches the germline segment, possibly from a read error. The chain couples TRBV11-2 to TRBJ2-5; D perhaps matches TRBD2 (6 bases). The CDR3 spans 13 residues. Looked up from germline, CDR1 is SGHAT and CDR2 is FQNNGV. The CDR3 region has the DNA TGTACCAGCAGCTTAGAGTTCGGGAGCACCCAGTGCTTC. This encodes CTSSLEFGSTQCF.

Details on this clonotype: The junction does not match germline at one end; this may be a read error. This chain joins TRBV11-3 and TRBJ2-2; TRBD2 agrees at 7 bases. The CDR3 consists of 17 residues. CDR1 is SGHNT, CDR2 YENEEA, per germline. In DNA form, the CDR3 reads TGCGCCAGCAGCTCCCTAGGGAGCGGGGTTAACACCGGTGAGCTGTTTTTT. This sequence encodes CASSSLGSGVNTGELFF.

On this clonotype: The junction does not match germline at one end; this may be a read error. V usage is TRBV6-1 and J usage is TRBJ1-1; D may be TRBD1 (5 bases). The CDR3 consists of 13 residues. CDR1 is MNHNS, CDR2 SASEGT, per germline. The DNA of the CDR3 is TGTGCCAGTAGATCTTACATGGACACTGAAGATTTCTTT. It encodes CASRSYMDTEDFF.

This clonotype was recorded only once. At one boundary the junction diverges from the germline segment, which might be a read error. The chain employs TRBV11-2 and TRBJ1-1; D is undetermined. The CDR3 totals 13 residues. Germline V gives CDR1 SGHAT, CDR2 FQNNGV. CDR3: CASSRGVEDETFF. CDR3 coding DNA: TGTGCCAGCAGCCGTGGGGTAGAGGATGAAACTTTCTTT.

The CDR3 loop is CASSYSLGRLAGFPGELFF. The CDR3 region has the DNA TGTGCCAGCAGTTACTCCTTAGGGAGACTAGCGGGTTTCCCCGGGGAGCTGTTTTTT. The chain uses TRBV6-5 and TRBJ2-2; the match to TRBD2 covers 10 bases. CDR3 size: 19 residues. In germline, CDR1 is MNHEY, CDR2 SVGAGI. Losses at the gene ends were 0 bases for V and 6 bases for J; bases not matched to a gene: 13.

V usage is TRBV28 and J usage is TRBJ2-1; 12 bases agree with TRBD2. J lost 10 bases, V lost 7 bases, and 11 bases had no gene match. The CDR3 totals 15 residues. CDR1 MDHEN and CDR2 SYDVKM come from the germline V gene. As DNA, the CDR3 is TGTGCCAGCACTAAACAGGGACTAGCGGGCGGGGAGCAGTTCTTC. This sequence encodes CASTKQGLAGGEQFF.

This clonotype was counted at least ten times. The genes are TRBV5-4 and TRBJ2-1, with D possibly being TRBD2 (6 bases). The germline CDR1 and CDR2 sequences are SGHNT and YYREEE (reference sequence). The CDR3 is 13 residues long. V lost 4 bases and J lost 9, with 14 bases in between. The CDR3 DNA reads TGTGCCAGCAGCCCCCGACTAGGGAGTGAGCAGTTCTTC. Amino acid sequence: CASSPRLGSEQFF. Using reference TRBV5-4 and TRBJ2-1 for the parts outside the CDR3, the full variable domain is ETGVTQSPTHLIKTRGQQVTLRCSSQSGHNTVSWYQQALGQGPQFIFQYYREEENGRGNFPPRFSGLQFPNYSSELNVNALELDDSALYLCASSPRLGSEQFFGPGTRLTVL.

The chain couples TRBV11-1 to TRBJ2-7; D possibly corresponds to TRBD2 (6 bases). Germline CDR1 and CDR2: SGHAT and FQDESV (reference sequence). V dropped 6 bases and J dropped 3 bases, with 18 bases sitting between them. The CDR3 is 15 amino acids. For the CDR3, the DNA is TGTGCCAGCAGAGGCGGGGCTAGCAGTCTCTACGAGCAGTACTTC. Its translation: CASRGGASSLYEQYF. The whole variable domain, remainder taken from reference TRBV11-1 and TRBJ2-7, is EAEVAQSPRYKITEKSQAVAFWCDPISGHATLYWYRQILGQGPELLVQFQDESVVDDSQLPKDRFSAERLKGVDSTLKIQPAELGDSAMYLCASRGGASSLYEQYFGPGTRLTVT.

The CDR3 nucleotides read TGTGCCAGCAGCATACAAGAGGGTAAGTCTGAAGCTTTCTTT. Amino acids: CASSIQEGKSEAFF. The J gene is TRBJ1-1, the V gene TRBV11-2; D gene unclear. The CDR3 covers 14 residues. V was cut by 5 bases and J by 6 bases, with 16 bases left in between. Germline lookup yields CDR1 SGHAT and CDR2 FQNNGV.

This clonotype was counted ten times or more. V gene TRBV11-1 combines with J gene TRBJ2-1; TRBD2 matches at 14 bases. CDR1 is SGHAT and CDR2 is FQDESV in the germline V gene (reference sequence). Germline trimming cut 4 bases from V and 6 bases from J; bases unmatched to any gene: 2. There are 15 residues in the CDR3. The CDR3 loop is CASSWGLAGVNEQFF. CDR3 coding DNA: TGTGCCAGCAGCTGGGGACTAGCGGGAGTCAATGAGCAGTTCTTC.

On this clonotype: A read error is likely, as this CDR3 ends without the conserved phenylalanine or tryptophan. The chain carries TRBV4-1 and TRBJ2-1; 7 bases are shared with TRBD1. The CDR3 runs to 13 residues. Per germline, CDR1 MGHRA and CDR2 YSYEKL. The CDR3 region has the DNA TGCGCCAGCAGCCCTGGGACAGACAATGGGCAGTTCTTG. Translation: CASSPGTDNGQFL.

The V call is TRBV12-3 or TRBV12-4, the J call TRBJ2-1; D might be TRBD1 or TRBD2, each matching 5 bases. The V and J ends lost 3 bases and 4 bases respectively, with 13 bases between them. This CDR3 has 15 amino acids. CDR3 bases: TGTGCCAGCAGTTTCCGGGACGGTACTTACAATGAGCAGTTCTTC. This translates into CASSFRDGTYNEQFF.

As to this clonotype: With a much larger clone just one base away, this may be a read error. V usage is TRBV12-3 or TRBV12-4 and J usage is TRBJ1-6; D call uncertain. The CDR3 loop spans 13 amino acids. Trimming stripped 7 bases from V and 9 bases from J, with 13 bases between. CDR3 coding DNA: TGTGCCAGCACCCAAACGGGGTCTTCACCCCTCCACTTT. Protein: CASTQTGSSPLHF.

Worth noting for this clonotype: Since no conserved phenylalanine or tryptophan closes the CDR3, a read error is the likely cause. V is TRBV11-2 and J is TRBJ1-4; D uncertain. Germline V gene data show CDR1 as SGHAT and CDR2 as FQNNGV. The CDR3 extends over 17 amino acids. This CDR3 reads CIISPSPDRLANEKLFI. The CDR3 bases are TGTATCATCAGCCCAAGCCCAGATAGGTTAGCTAATGAAAAACTGTTTATT.

V gene TRBV28 combines with J gene TRBJ2-3; D remains ambiguous. The CDR3 sequence is 14 residues long. Germline V gene lookup returns CDR1 MDHEN and CDR2 SYDVKM. Trimming pared 5 bases from V and 2 bases from J, leaving 11 bases between. The CDR3 protein is CASSVASFTDTQYF. The DNA of the CDR3 is TGTGCCAGCAGTGTTGCGAGCTTCACAGATACGCAGTATTTT.

This clonotype turned up a few times. The CDR3 DNA sequence: TGTGCCTGGAGTGCGGGGCTAAATCAGCCCCAGCATTTT. Translation: CAWSAGLNQPQHF. This rearrangement joins TRBV30 to TRBJ1-5, with D tentatively TRBD1 (5 bases). The V end was cut by 1 base, the J end by 4 bases, with 8 bases between. Germline CDR1 GTSNPN, CDR2 SVGIG (reference sequence). This CDR3 is 13 amino acids long.

With regard to this clonotype: The junction departs from the called germline gene at one end, perhaps through a read error. The chain recombines TRBV11-2 with TRBJ2-7; weak D call: TRBD2 (5 bases). Germline CDR1 is SGHAT and CDR2 is FQNNGV. This CDR3 has 15 amino acids. The CDR3 DNA reads as TGTGCCAGCAGCTTAGGCGCGGGCACAGCCTACGAGCAACACTTC. Protein product: CASSLGAGTAYEQHF.

V is TRBV6-1 and J is TRBJ2-7, with TRBD1 matching 9 bases. The CDR3 is made up of 15 amino acids. Germline V gene sequence: CDR1 MNHNS, CDR2 SASEGT. Germline trimming cut 4 bases from V and 7 bases from J; bases unmatched to any gene: 11. The CDR3 protein is CASSAGQGFPREQYF. As DNA, the CDR3 is TGTGCCAGCAGTGCCGGACAGGGGTTCCCCAGGGAGCAGTACTTC.

J is TRBJ2-5 and V is TRBV6-1, with a possible D match to TRBD2 (5 bases). The CDR3 is 13 residues long. Germline V gene sequence: CDR1 MNHNS, CDR2 SASEGT. The germline V and J ends were trimmed by 7 bases and 7 bases, with 16 bases remaining between them. The CDR3 loop reads CASILTGTVTQYF. CDR3 coding DNA: TGTGCCAGCATTCTTACGGGAACTGTGACCCAGTACTTC.

A word on this clonotype: Mismatch with germline at one junction end may stem from a read error. J is TRBJ2-5 and V is TRBV5-4; D is perhaps TRBD1 or TRBD2 (6 bases each). This CDR3 region has 15 residues. Germline CDR1 and CDR2: SGHNT and YYREEE (reference sequence). CDR3 residues: CASSLERGLGEAQYF. The CDR3 DNA reads as TGTGCCAGCAGCTTGGAACGGGGGCTCGGAGAGGCCCAGTACTTC.

Remarks on this clonotype: At one boundary the junction diverges from the germline segment, which might be a read error. The chain recombines TRBV11-2 with TRBJ2-7; no definite D call. CDR3 size: 15 residues. CDR1 SGHAT and CDR2 FQNNGV come from the germline V gene. The CDR3 region is CASGLVQQNFDEQYF. DNA for the CDR3: TGTGCCAGCGGCTTAGTCCAGCAAAACTTCGACGAGCAGTACTTC. The whole variable domain, filled in from reference TRBV11-2 and TRBJ2-7, reads EAGVAQSPRYKIIEKRQSVAFWCNPISGHATLYWYQQILGQGPKLLIQFQNNGVVDDSQLPKDRFSAERLKGVDSTLKIQPAKLEDSAVYLCASGLVQQNFDEQYFGPGTRLTVT.

Regarding this clonotype: A much larger clone lies one base from this, so it may be a read error. The CDR3 loop is CASSEPVGVDTQYF. CDR3 coding DNA: TGCGCCAGCAGTGAGCCAGTGGGAGTGGATACGCAGTATTTT. This chain uses TRBV10-1 with TRBJ2-3; D might be TRBD2 (5 bases). Germline V CDR1 and CDR2: WNHNN, SYGVQD (reference sequence). The CDR3 runs to 14 residues. Between the trimmed V and J ends, which lost 2 bases and 6 bases, there was a span of 12 bases.

As concerns this clonotype: The CDR3 ends on some other residue instead of the conserved phenylalanine or tryptophan, so this is likely a read error. The V call is TRBV29-1, the J call TRBJ2-5, with D unclear. The CDR3 totals 17 residues. Germline CDR1 reads SQVTM; CDR2 reads ANQGSEA. The germline V and J ends were trimmed by 1 base and 5 bases, with 23 bases remaining between them. CDR3 sequence: CSVEGYRPGLPSETQYC. CDR3 DNA: TGCAGCGTTGAAGGCTATCGGCCTGGCCTCCCCTCCGAGACCCAGTACTGC.

This clonotype was found a few times. The J gene is TRBJ1-1, the V gene TRBV7-3; the D is unclear. The CDR3 totals 13 residues. From germline, CDR1 is SGHTA and CDR2 FQGTGA. Trimming left V 4 bases short and J 6 bases short, with 12 bases between. The CDR3 here is CASSSQRDSEAFF. CDR3 coding DNA: TGTGCCAGCAGCTCTCAACGTGATTCTGAAGCTTTCTTT.

J is TRBJ2-1 and V is TRBV12-3 or TRBV12-4, with a possible D match to TRBD2 (5 bases). The CDR3 covers 13 residues. CDR3 sequence reads: CVIGWESYNEQFF. CDR3 in DNA: TGTGTCATTGGATGGGAGTCCTACAATGAGCAGTTCTTC.

Worth noting for this clonotype: At one end, the junction sequence differs from germline, possibly due to a read error. The CDR3 nucleotides read TGTGCCAGCAGCCCCCCGCGGGGACTCTTTTACAATGGGCAGTTCTTC. This gives the protein CASSPPRGLFYNGQFF. The V gene is TRBV7-8, the J gene TRBJ2-1; D perhaps matches TRBD2 (6 bases). CDR1 and CDR2 from the germline V gene are SGHVS and FQNEAQ. The CDR3 spans 16 residues. The whole variable domain, remainder taken from reference TRBV7-8 and TRBJ2-1, is GAGVSQSPRYKVAKRGQDVALRCDPISGHVSLFWYQQALGQGPEFLTYFQNEAQLDKSGLPSDRFFAERPEGSVSTLKIQRTQQEDSAVYLCASSPPRGLFYNGQFFGPGTRLTVL.